This T cell receptor beta chain was sequenced in a study of blood T cell repertoires in COVID-19. Background on the study: Samples taken during acute and convalescent COVID-19 were collected in the United States, Italy and Spain. PBMCs, B-cell-depleted T cells, or T cells provided the cDNA or gDNA that made up the material.

Authors' data handling: Amplification of reference gene primers provided the estimated nucleated cell counts. Repertoires were generated with immunoSEQ multiplex PCR, while TCRdb's copy carries only in-frame clones and drops some. V and J calls and clone size come straight from that table; D and trimming were deduced from the DNA. Of roughly 100,000 clones listed, 87% are singletons. This clone was detected only once. This CDR3 is 13 amino acids long. V dropped 6 bases and J dropped 5 bases, with 13 bases sitting between them. Germline V gene data show CDR1 as SGHTA and CDR2 as FQGTGA. Material for sequencing was peripheral blood. The chain is built from TRBV7-3 and TRBJ2-5; TRBD1 might be the D (6 bases). The source of this sequence is a human donor in a cohort sampled during active COVID-19. Written as DNA, the CDR3 is TGTGCCAGCAGTTCAGGGGCGGCTGAGACCCAGTACTTC. It yields the protein CASSSGAAETQYF.